Presented here are 7 T cell receptor beta chains from one specimen sequenced in a study of T-cell reconstitution after alpha-beta-depleted transplantation in children. Unique molecular identifiers were incorporated during preparation of the TCRbeta library. In TCRdb, the PCR reads were re-called with MiXCR into one record per CDR3 protein. The sample records under 300,000 distinct CDR3 sequences, around 8.9% being singletons. Sequencing was performed on PBMCs from the stem cell graft donor, taken from the stem cell graft. These receptors originate from a human donor who donated a stem cell graft to a child with SCID.

This clonotype was counted many times. Relative to the germline gene, one junction end is altered; a read error may explain this. The rearrangement links TRBV7-3 to TRBJ2-3; 8 bases are a match to TRBD1. This CDR3 spans 14 amino acids. Germline V gene data show CDR1 as SGHTA and CDR2 as FQGTGA. CDR3 DNA: TGCGCCAGCAGCCTCGGGACAGGATCGGATACGCAGTATTTT. Translating gives CASSLGTGSDTQYF.

This clonotype was picked up many times. The chain combines TRBV7-6 with TRBJ2-7, with D possibly being TRBD1 (5 bases). There are 15 residues in the CDR3. V gave up 1 base and J gave up 3 bases, with 13 bases separating them. Germline assignment: CDR1 SGHVS and CDR2 FNYEAQ. CDR3 sequence (DNA): TGTGCCAGCAGCTTAGTTGGCCAGGGATACTACGAGCAGTACTTC. It codes for CASSLVGQGYYEQYF.

This clonotype has a count of ten or more. The V gene is TRBV5-1, the J gene TRBJ2-7; D could derive from TRBD1 or TRBD2 (5 bases each). The CDR3 has 15 residues. The germline CDR1 and CDR2 sequences are SGHRS and YFSETQ. Trimming took off 5 bases at V and 7 bases at J, with 22 bases between the two ends. The DNA for the CDR3 is TGCGCCAGCAGTAAACCGGGACGGAAAAGCCGTGAGCAGTACTTC. It is translated as CASSKPGRKSREQYF.

The sample holds many counts of this clonotype. This chain uses TRBV5-1 with TRBJ2-1, with TRBD1 matching 7 bases. The CDR3 spans 15 residues. The junction had 9 bases not matched to a gene; V was cut back by 4 bases and J by 5 bases. CDR1 and CDR2 (germline): SGHRS, YFSETQ. The CDR3, as DNA: TGCGCCAGCAGCCTCCCGACAGGGCAACACAATGAGCAGTTCTTC. It is translated as CASSLPTGQHNEQFF.

This clonotype was observed many times. The chain uses TRBV12-3 or TRBV12-4 and TRBJ2-7; D not resolved. V was cut by 8 bases and J by 5 bases, with 13 bases left in between. The CDR3 totals 12 residues. The CDR3 DNA follows: TGTGCCAGCGGGCAGGACCTTCACGAGCAGTACTTC. As protein: CASGQDLHEQYF.

The chain employs TRBV2 and TRBJ2-3; D uncertain. CDR3 length: 13 amino acids. Trimming took off 3 bases at V and 0 bases at J, with 4 bases between the two ends. Germline loops: CDR1 SNHLY, CDR2 FYNNEI. In nucleotides, the CDR3 is TGTGCCAGCAGTGACCGGAGCACAGATACGCAGTATTTT. Protein sequence: CASSDRSTDTQYF.

This clonotype was detected many times. J is TRBJ1-1 and V is TRBV20-1; D not certain. Germline V gene sequence: CDR1 DFQATT, CDR2 SNEGSKA (reference sequence). This CDR3 has 15 residues. V was cut by 0 bases and J by 8 bases, with 19 bases left in between. CDR3 sequence (DNA): TGCAGTGCTAGAGAACAAGGGTCCCCACTAGCCGAAGCTTTCTTT. Residues: CSAREQGSPLAEAFF.